The TCR beta chain described here comes from a study of shared clonotypes between healthy human individuals. Assay used: immunoSEQ multiplex PCR; TCRdb lists only in-frame clones, some missing. Among about 1.5 million clones listed, around 98% were seen once. A CD45RA-negative memory subset and a CD45RA+ naive subset were separated from the CD4+ cells. The sequence was collected from a man aged 25-45 years in good health. Material for sequencing was naive CD4+ T cells sorted from blood. Regarding subset: CD45RA+ positively selected.

The CDR3 loop is CASSLGGRTGANVLTF. The CDR3 nucleotides read TGTGCCAGCAGCTTGGGCGGGAGAACTGGGGCCAACGTCCTGACTTTC. V usage is TRBV5-4 and J usage is TRBJ2-6, with 7 bases fitting TRBD2. V lost 0 bases, J lost 2 bases, and 2 bases stayed unmatched. The CDR3 length is 16 residues. CDR1 is SGHNT and CDR2 is YYREEE in the germline V gene (reference sequence).